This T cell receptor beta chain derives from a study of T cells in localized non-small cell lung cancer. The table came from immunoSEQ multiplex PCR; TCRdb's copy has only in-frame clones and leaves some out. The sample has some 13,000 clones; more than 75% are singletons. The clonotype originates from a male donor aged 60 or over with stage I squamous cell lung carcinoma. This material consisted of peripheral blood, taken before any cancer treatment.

Here the CDR3 reads CASSLEGLARETQYF. The CDR3 bases are TGCGCCAGCAGCTTGGAGGGACTAGCAAGGGAGACCCAGTACTTC. The chain has TRBV5-1 and TRBJ2-5, with TRBD2 identical over 9 bases. Germline values: CDR1 SGHRS, CDR2 YFSETQ. This CDR3 is built from 15 residues. The V segment lost 0 bases and the J segment 5 bases; nucleotides outside the gene matches: 5.